This T cell receptor (beta chain) emerged from a study of blood T cell repertoires in COVID-19. The wider study: Researchers got acute and convalescent COVID-19 samples from the United States, Italy and Spain. PBMCs, B-cell-depleted T cells, or T cells provided the cDNA or gDNA that made up the material.

Original processing notes: Reference gene primer amplification yielded estimated nucleated cell counts. Repertoires were generated with immunoSEQ multiplex PCR, while TCRdb's copy carries only in-frame clones and drops some. V and J calls and clone size are given by that table; D and trimming were obtained from the DNA. The data show some 200,000 clones, about nine tenths seen once. Looked up from germline, CDR1 is SNHLY and CDR2 is FYNNEI. The CDR3 consists of 20 residues. V dropped 6 bases and J dropped 6 bases, with 34 bases sitting between them. The sequence came from a man older than 75 with acute or convalescent COVID-19. The sequencing sample was made of peripheral blood. The chain carries TRBV2 and TRBJ2-3, with D tentatively TRBD2 (8 bases). This CDR3 is CASRRGGPGLGGIRGDTQYF. The CDR3 DNA sequence: TGTGCCAGCAGGCGCGGCGGGCCGGGACTAGGGGGCATAAGGGGCGATACGCAGTATTTT. The full variable domain, in which reference TRBV2 and TRBJ2-3 provide the parts outside the CDR3, is EPEVTQTPSHQVTQMGQEVILRCVPISNHLYFYWYRQILGQKVEFLVSFYNNEISEKSEIFDDQFSVERPDGSNFTLKIRSTKLEDSAMYFCASRRGGPGLGGIRGDTQYFGPGTRLTVL.